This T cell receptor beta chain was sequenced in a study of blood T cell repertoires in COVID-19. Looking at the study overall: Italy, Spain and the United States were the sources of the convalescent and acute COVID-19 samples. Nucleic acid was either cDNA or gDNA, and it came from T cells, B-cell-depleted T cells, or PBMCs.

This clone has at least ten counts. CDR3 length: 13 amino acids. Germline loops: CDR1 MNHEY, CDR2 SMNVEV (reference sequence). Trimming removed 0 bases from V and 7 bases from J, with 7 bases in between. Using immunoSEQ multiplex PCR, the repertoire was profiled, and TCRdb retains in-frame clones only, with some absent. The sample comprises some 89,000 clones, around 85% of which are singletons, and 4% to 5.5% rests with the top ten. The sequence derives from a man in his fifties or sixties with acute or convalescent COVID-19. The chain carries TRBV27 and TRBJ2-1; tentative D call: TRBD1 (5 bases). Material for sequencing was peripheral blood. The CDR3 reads CASSLSRQNEQFF. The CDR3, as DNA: TGTGCCAGCAGTTTATCGAGACAGAATGAGCAGTTCTTC.